Each of the 6 T cell receptor beta chains below was sequenced from the same sample in a study of T-cell memory formation after mild COVID-19. TCRdb fed the 5' RACE reads into MiXCR, producing one record per CDR3 protein. The table has over 300,000 distinct CDR3 sequences, less than 25% seen once. Sequenced: PBMCs or a T cell subset sorted from them (not recorded which). These TCRs come from a man younger than 30 who had mild COVID-19 (a few samples of this study predate the infection). Cell type and time point are not known.

The rearrangement uses TRBV7-3 and TRBJ2-2; 8 bases fit TRBD2. The germline V gene has CDR1 SGHTA and CDR2 FQGTGA. The J segment lost 4 bases and the V segment lost 8 bases, leaving 3 bases of the junction unmatched. This CDR3 region has 13 residues. CDR3 loop: CASSSGPTGELFF. The CDR3 DNA sequence: TGTGCCAGCTCTAGCGGGCCCACCGGGGAGCTGTTTTTT.

In this sample, this clonotype turned up a few times. This chain uses TRBV4-3 with TRBJ2-3; perhaps TRBD1 as D (5 bases). V dropped 4 bases and J dropped 4 bases, with 15 bases sitting between them. The length of the CDR3 is 15 residues. Germline V gives CDR1 LGHNA, CDR2 YSLEER. As DNA, the CDR3 is TGCGCCAGCAGCCGAAAAGGGGTTTCCTCAGATACGCAGTATTTT. Its translation: CASSRKGVSSDTQYF.

The chain employs TRBV5-5 and TRBJ2-7; D not certain. Germline lookup yields CDR1 SGHKS and CDR2 YYEKEE (reference sequence). Deletions cut 4 bases from V and 3 bases from J, with 14 bases between. This CDR3 comprises 14 residues. For the CDR3, the DNA is TGTGCCAGCAGCCCCGGGCCGGAGTACTACGAGCAGTACTTC. It codes for CASSPGPEYYEQYF.

This clonotype was seen ten or more times. In DNA, the CDR3 is TGTGCCAGCAGTGTACGGGGGCAGGAAAACATTCAGTACTTC. The encoded protein is CASSVRGQENIQYF. The chain has TRBV2 and TRBJ2-4; D possibly uses TRBD1 or TRBD2 (6 bases each). Germline V gene data show CDR1 as SNHLY and CDR2 as FYNNEI. This CDR3 is 14 amino acids long. Trimming stripped 4 bases from V and 5 bases from J, with 12 bases between.

This rearrangement joins TRBV2 to TRBJ2-1; 8 bases map to TRBD2. The V segment lost 6 bases and the J segment 2 bases; nucleotides outside the gene matches: 6. The CDR3 loop spans 15 amino acids. Germline lookup yields CDR1 SNHLY and CDR2 FYNNEI. The CDR3 DNA is TGTGCCAGCAGAGGACTAGCCGGCGCCTACAATGAGCAGTTCTTC. Protein sequence: CASRGLAGAYNEQFF.

V and J are TRBV6-2 or TRBV6-3 and TRBJ1-5, with D possibly being TRBD1 (5 bases). V was trimmed by 6 bases and J by 2 bases, leaving 11 bases between them. CDR3 length: 14 amino acids. CDR1 and CDR2 from the germline V gene are MNHEY and SVGEGT. The CDR3 spells CASSLWGGNQPQHF. Here the CDR3 DNA reads TGTGCCAGCAGCCTCTGGGGCGGCAATCAGCCCCAGCATTTT.